This TCR beta chain was identified in a study of blood T cell repertoires in COVID-19. The wider study: PBMCs, B-cell-depleted T cells, or T cells were the source of the cDNA or gDNA that made up the material.

In the authors' workflow: Counts of nucleated cells, estimated from reference gene primer amplification, were obtained. Method: immunoSEQ multiplex PCR; TCRdb's copy keeps in-frame clones and lacks some. V and J calls and clone size follow that table, whereas D and trimming were derived from the DNA. The repertoire holds under 100,000 clones, roughly 87% seen once, with 15% in the top ten. Per germline, CDR1 SQVTM and CDR2 ANQGSEA. V lost 4 bases and J 6 bases, leaving 12 bases between the germline ends. This CDR3 has 12 amino acids. The receptor's source is a male donor with acute or convalescent COVID-19. The chain links TRBV29-1 to TRBJ1-1; the D gene is possibly TRBD1 (5 bases). Sequencing input: peripheral blood. CDR3 DNA sequence: TGCAGCGTTGGGGAGGGGATCGCTGAAGCTTTCTTT. It yields the protein CSVGEGIAEAFF.